This T cell receptor (beta chain) was captured by sequencing in a study of shared clonotypes between healthy human individuals. Profiling relied on immunoSEQ multiplex PCR, and the TCRdb table lists in-frame clones only, not all of them. The repertoire holds hundreds of thousands of clones, with around 95% as singletons. The CDR3 has 10 amino acids. Germline loops: CDR1 SGHTA, CDR2 FQGTGA. V shed 7 bases and J shed 6 bases, with 4 bases lying between them. Naive CD8 cells lacked CD45RO and underwent positive selection for CCR7, leaving out terminally differentiated effector memory CD45RA+ cells. V and J are TRBV7-3 and TRBJ1-5; D remains ambiguous. Sequenced sample: naive CD8+ T cells sorted from blood. This TCR came from a woman in her 30s in good health. CDR3 DNA sequence: TGTGCCAGCATGCCTCAGCCCCAGCATTTT. Residues: CASMPQPQHF.